The T cell receptor beta chain under discussion was sequenced for a study of CD8 T cells in ankylosing spondylitis. TCRdb analysed the 5' RACE reads with MiXCR anew, one entry per CDR3 protein. The data hold 150,000 to 200,000 distinct CDR3 sequences, with roughly a third observed a single time. Details on this clonotype: Its target is not known.

V shed 3 bases, J shed 3 bases, and the junction held 5 bases outside the gene matches. The CDR3 is 15 amino acids. The study's findings and limits: There was reportedly significant enrichment of clones that were disease-linked in matched ankylosing spondylitis synovial fluid. One TCR beta motif, made up of seven to nine highly homologous variants, appeared characteristic of ankylosing spondylitis blood. Reports of some motif variants in reactive arthritis synovial fluid and blood predate this one.

The sequence derives from a male donor with ankylosing spondylitis. Sequences were obtained from synovial fluid, either unsorted or a sorted T cell fraction (not recorded which). V gene TRBV12-3 or TRBV12-4 combines with J gene TRBJ2-1; 7 bases are a match to TRBD1. The CDR3 sequence: CASSLFRDSYNEQFF. The CDR3 coding sequence is TGTGCCAGCAGTTTGTTTAGGGACAGCTACAATGAGCAGTTCTTC.